The next 19 T cell receptor beta chains were all read from a single sample in a study of persistence of HIV-infected CD4 T cells. No antigen is known for these receptors. The stimulus was lysate of CMV-infected fibroblasts, around 11 ug/mL. CD40L-negative CD69-negative CD45RO-high memory CD4+ T cells were sorted as populations depleted of antigen-responding cells. Sequencing used immunoSEQ version 4 in survey mode. Repertoires were generated with immunoSEQ multiplex PCR, while TCRdb's copy carries only in-frame clones and drops some. The table includes fewer than 40,000 clones, 82% detected once. The sequencing here drew on CD4+ T cells sorted from PBMCs after approximately 18-hour stimulation, taken from a patient who received antiretroviral therapy. These receptors all come from an adult woman with HIV who was CMV-seropositive.

V is TRBV18 and J is TRBJ2-7, with D unresolved. The V end was cut by 3 bases, the J end by 3 bases, with 15 bases between. The germline V gene has CDR1 KGHSH and CDR2 LQKENI. The length of the CDR3 is 15 residues. The CDR3 nucleotides are TGTGCCAGCTCACCCGGTGGGGTGGAGTTCTACGAGCAGTACTTC. It specifies CASSPGGVEFYEQYF.

The chain recombines TRBV2 with TRBJ2-5, with TRBD2 identical over 10 bases. The trim removed 4 bases at V and 5 bases at J, leaving 7 bases unmatched. The CDR3 is 15 amino acids. Per germline, CDR1 SNHLY and CDR2 FYNNEI. CDR3 protein: CASSGPAGGRETQYF. The CDR3, as DNA: TGTGCCAGCAGTGGCCCAGCGGGGGGGCGGGAGACCCAGTACTTC. The entire variable domain, with the rest obtained from reference TRBV2 and TRBJ2-5, is as follows: EPEVTQTPSHQVTQMGQEVILRCVPISNHLYFYWYRQILGQKVEFLVSFYNNEISEKSEIFDDQFSVERPDGSNFTLKIRSTKLEDSAMYFCASSGPAGGRETQYFGPGTRLLVL.

The chain has TRBV5-6 and TRBJ1-4; 9 bases match TRBD1. CDR3 length: 17 amino acids. Germline trimming cut 4 bases from V and 5 bases from J; bases unmatched to any gene: 12. Per the germline V gene, CDR1 is SGHDT and CDR2 is YYEEEE. The CDR3 sequence: CASSRDSGQGRNEKLFF. The CDR3 DNA is TGTGCCAGCAGCAGAGACTCCGGACAGGGGAGGAATGAAAAACTGTTTTTT.

The chain links TRBV28 to TRBJ1-1; D gene uncertain. Germline V CDR1 and CDR2: MDHEN, SYDVKM. This CDR3 has 14 amino acids. V was clipped by 3 bases and J by 2 bases, with 10 bases between them. The CDR3: CASSFSLLNTEAFF. Here the CDR3 DNA reads TGTGCCAGCAGTTTTAGTTTACTAAACACTGAAGCTTTCTTT.

This clone has only one observation. This rearrangement joins TRBV28 to TRBJ1-1; 8 positions agree with TRBD1. CDR1 is MDHEN, CDR2 SYDVKM, per germline. The CDR3 totals 14 residues. J lost 7 bases, V lost 6 bases, and 10 bases had no gene match. CDR3 sequence: CASRGPTGADEAFF. The DNA of the CDR3 is TGTGCCAGCAGGGGGCCGACAGGGGCGGATGAAGCTTTCTTT. Using reference TRBV28 and TRBJ1-1 for the parts outside the CDR3, the full variable domain is DVKVTQSSRYLVKRTGEKVFLECVQDMDHENMFWYRQDPGLGLRLIYFSYDVKMKEKGDIPEGYSVSREKKERFSLILESASTNQTSMYLCASRGPTGADEAFFGQGTRLTVV.

This clone was recorded once. The chain couples TRBV30 to TRBJ1-3; the match to TRBD1 covers 8 bases. From germline, CDR1 is GTSNPN and CDR2 SVGIG (reference sequence). V shed 3 bases, J shed 3 bases, and the junction held 7 bases outside the gene matches. This CDR3 has 15 amino acids. In DNA, the CDR3 is TGTGCCTGGAGCGTTCAGGGGGCCGGTGGAAACACCATATATTTT. It codes for CAWSVQGAGGNTIYF.

The genes are TRBV5-8 and TRBJ2-2, with D perhaps TRBD1 (5 bases). Germline V gene data show CDR1 as SGHTS and CDR2 as YDEGEE. V lost 7 bases and J lost 2, with 15 bases in between. The CDR3 totals 15 residues. For the CDR3, the DNA is TGTGCCAGCGGGTTGACAGTAAGAAACACCGGGGAGCTGTTTTTT. Protein product: CASGLTVRNTGELFF.

V and J are TRBV19 and TRBJ1-1; D is possibly TRBD1 (6 bases). CDR3 length: 14 residues. The germline V and J ends were trimmed by 9 bases and 1 base, with 15 bases remaining between them. Germline assignment: CDR1 LNHDA and CDR2 SQIVND (reference sequence). CDR3 bases: TGTGCCAGCTCGCCGGGACACAAGAACACTGAAGCTTTCTTT. Its protein is CASSPGHKNTEAFF.

The chain uses TRBV11-3 and TRBJ1-1, with D maybe TRBD1 (6 bases). Germline loops: CDR1 SGHNT, CDR2 YENEEA. V shed 5 bases and J shed 1 base, with 14 bases lying between them. CDR3 length: 15 amino acids. This CDR3 reads CASSPAGAQNTEAFF. The CDR3 DNA follows: TGTGCCAGCAGCCCCGCGGGGGCCCAGAACACTGAAGCTTTCTTT.

This CDR3 is CASSRDGSGANVLTF. DNA of the CDR3: TGTGCCAGTAGTAGGGACGGCTCTGGGGCCAACGTCCTGACTTTC. This chain links TRBV19 with TRBJ2-6; perhaps D is TRBD1 or TRBD2 (5 bases each). The CDR3 contains 15 residues. Trimming removed 4 bases from V and 0 bases from J, with 7 bases in between. From germline, CDR1 is LNHDA and CDR2 SQIVND (reference sequence).

This clone occurred a few times. The chain has TRBV18 and TRBJ2-7, with D possibly matching TRBD1 (5 bases). Germline CDR1 reads KGHSH; CDR2 reads LQKENI. V was clipped by 1 base and J by 2 bases, with 9 bases between them. The CDR3 has 14 residues. The CDR3 loop reads CASSPRGSAYEQYF. DNA of the CDR3: TGTGCCAGCTCACCACGGGGCAGCGCCTACGAGCAGTACTTC.

The chain uses TRBV7-2 and TRBJ2-7, with 14 bases aligning to TRBD2. Trimming removed 5 bases from V and 8 bases from J; junction bases left unmatched: 8. Germline loops: CDR1 SGHTA, CDR2 FQGNSA. The CDR3 contains 15 residues. CDR3 amino acids: CASSPMTSGRVKQYF. The CDR3 nucleotides are TGTGCCAGCAGCCCAATGACTAGCGGGAGGGTGAAGCAGTACTTC.

The chain links TRBV19 to TRBJ1-2, with TRBD1 matching 9 bases. Trimming cost V 3 bases and J 4 bases; bases outside gene matches: 6. This CDR3 has 15 residues. Germline assignment: CDR1 LNHDA and CDR2 SQIVND (reference sequence). Here the CDR3 reads CASSIGTGQVYGYTF. As DNA, the CDR3 is TGTGCCAGTAGTATCGGGACAGGGCAGGTCTATGGCTACACCTTC. Drawing the rest from reference TRBV19 and TRBJ1-2, the complete variable domain is DGGITQSPKYLFRKEGQNVTLSCEQNLNHDAMYWYRQDPGQGLRLIYYSQIVNDFQKGDIAEGYSVSREKKESFPLTVTSAQKNPTAFYLCASSIGTGQVYGYTFGSGTRLTVV.

The chain is built from TRBV5-1 and TRBJ1-1, with D unresolved. The CDR3 runs 13 residues. V lost 3 bases and J lost 2, with 8 bases in between. In germline, CDR1 is SGHRS, CDR2 YFSETQ. Here the CDR3 reads CASSSNSNTEAFF. CDR3 in DNA: TGCGCCAGCAGCTCTAACAGCAACACTGAAGCTTTCTTT.

V is TRBV6-5 and J is TRBJ2-3; possible D gene TRBD1, 5 bases. The CDR3 is 15 amino acids. Germline V lookup: CDR1 MNHEY, CDR2 SVGAGI. Trimming took 6 bases from V and 1 from J, leaving 14 bases between them. The CDR3 coding sequence is TGTGCCAGCAGCCCAGGGTTATCCGGCACAGATACGCAGTATTTT. It specifies CASSPGLSGTDTQYF.

This clone was found once. The rearrangement uses TRBV11-2 and TRBJ1-4; D may be TRBD1 (5 bases). The germline V gene has CDR1 SGHAT and CDR2 FQNNGV. The CDR3 sequence is 19 residues long. The V and J ends lost 0 bases and 10 bases respectively, with 27 bases between them. The CDR3 is CASSLDAPVHTVGGGKLFF. For the CDR3, the DNA is TGTGCCAGCAGCTTAGATGCCCCCGTTCACACAGTCGGGGGGGGAAAACTGTTTTTT. The whole variable domain, remainder taken from reference TRBV11-2 and TRBJ1-4, is EAGVAQSPRYKIIEKRQSVAFWCNPISGHATLYWYQQILGQGPKLLIQFQNNGVVDDSQLPKDRFSAERLKGVDSTLKIQPAKLEDSAVYLCASSLDAPVHTVGGGKLFFGSGTQLSVL.

The chain joins TRBV11-3 to TRBJ2-7; D uncertain. The CDR3 runs 11 residues. The V end lost 2 bases, the J end lost 6 bases, and 5 bases lay between the germline ends. CDR1 and CDR2 from the germline V gene are SGHNT and YENEEA. CDR3 coding DNA: TGTGCCAGCAGCTTATCATTCGAGCAGTACTTC. Amino acid sequence: CASSLSFEQYF.

This clone has a handful of counts. The CDR3 DNA sequence: TGTGCCAGCAGTGAGGTCAGTGAAGCTTTCTTT. Translation gives CASSEVSEAFF. The chain uses TRBV2 and TRBJ1-1, with no clear D. The CDR3 runs to 11 residues. Deletions cut 3 bases from V and 7 bases from J, with 6 bases between. Per the germline V gene, CDR1 is SNHLY and CDR2 is FYNNEI. The full variable domain, completed using reference TRBV2 and TRBJ1-1, is EPEVTQTPSHQVTQMGQEVILRCVPISNHLYFYWYRQILGQKVEFLVSFYNNEISEKSEIFDDQFSVERPDGSNFTLKIRSTKLEDSAMYFCASSEVSEAFFGQGTRLTVV.

This clone was detected a few times. The rearrangement uses TRBV10-3 and TRBJ1-6, with D possibly matching TRBD1 (6 bases). The CDR3 spans 13 residues. Germline CDR1 ENHRY, CDR2 SYGVKD. The V and J ends lost 6 bases and 7 bases respectively, with 10 bases between them. CDR3 DNA: TGTGCCATCAGGGCAGGGGAAAATTCACCCCTCCACTTT. This encodes CAIRAGENSPLHF.